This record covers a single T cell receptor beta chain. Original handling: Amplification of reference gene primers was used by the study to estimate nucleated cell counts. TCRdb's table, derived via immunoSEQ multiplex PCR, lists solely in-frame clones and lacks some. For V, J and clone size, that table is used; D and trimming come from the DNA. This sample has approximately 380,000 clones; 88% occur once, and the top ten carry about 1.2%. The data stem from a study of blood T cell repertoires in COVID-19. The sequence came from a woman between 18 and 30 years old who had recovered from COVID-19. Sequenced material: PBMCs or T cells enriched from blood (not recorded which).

CDR3 DNA sequence: TGCAGCGCGAGGACTGCGAGCTCCTACGAGCAGTACTTC. Translated: CSARTASSYEQYF. The chain joins TRBV29-1 to TRBJ2-7; TRBD2 is a possible D gene (5 bases). The CDR3 extends over 13 amino acids. CDR1 and CDR2 (germline): SQVTM, ANQGSEA. V was pared by 7 bases and J by 0 bases, with 13 bases between.